What follows are 2 T cell receptor beta chains derived from one specimen sequenced in a study of identical twins (dated by TCRdb to about 2016). Library method: 5' RACE. The sequencer was an Illumina HiSeq 2000. TCRdb itself trimmed the public reads at Q25 with fastp, ran MiXCR and retained productive beta chains. Records with the same CDR3 protein are collapsed into one entry carrying the most frequent genes and DNA. This sample gives some 570,000 distinct CDR3 sequences in total; 20% to 25% of them show up just once. In total, the top ten clones hold 0.4% to 0.6% of the sample. A further study also used this sample, focusing on yellow fever vaccine responses in identical twins.

The sample was CD4+ T cells sorted from blood. Receptors were obtained from a woman younger than 35 in good health.

This clonotype was seen more than once but under ten times. The V gene is TRBV15, the J gene TRBJ2-3, with 10 positions matching TRBD2. The junction had 13 bases not matched to a gene; V was cut back by 7 bases and J by 6 bases. Germline V gives CDR1 LNHNV, CDR2 YYDKDF (reference sequence). This CDR3 is built from 16 residues. The CDR3, as DNA: TGTGCCACCACCCTCCCCCGTAGCGGGAGGATCGATACGCAGTATTTT. Encoded protein: CATTLPRSGRIDTQYF.

The gene calls are TRBV2 and TRBJ2-1, with D unclear. The CDR3 is 15 residues long. Germline CDR1 and CDR2: SNHLY and FYNNEI. V was shortened by 1 base and J by 4 bases, with 11 bases between the two germline ends. The CDR3 sequence is CASSEGFIPYNEQFF. The CDR3 bases are TGTGCCAGCAGTGAAGGGTTCATCCCTTACAATGAGCAGTTCTTC.